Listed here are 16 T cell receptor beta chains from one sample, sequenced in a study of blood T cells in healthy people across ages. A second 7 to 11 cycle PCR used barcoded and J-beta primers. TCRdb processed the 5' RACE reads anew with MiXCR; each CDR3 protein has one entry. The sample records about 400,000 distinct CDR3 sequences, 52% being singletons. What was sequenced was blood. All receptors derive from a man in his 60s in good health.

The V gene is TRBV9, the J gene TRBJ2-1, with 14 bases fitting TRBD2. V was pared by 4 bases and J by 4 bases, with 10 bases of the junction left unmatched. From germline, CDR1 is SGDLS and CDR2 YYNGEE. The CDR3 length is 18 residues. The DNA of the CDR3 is TGTGCCAGCAGCCCTAGACTAGCGGGAGGGCGGGAATACAATGAGCAGTTCTTC. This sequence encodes CASSPRLAGGREYNEQFF.

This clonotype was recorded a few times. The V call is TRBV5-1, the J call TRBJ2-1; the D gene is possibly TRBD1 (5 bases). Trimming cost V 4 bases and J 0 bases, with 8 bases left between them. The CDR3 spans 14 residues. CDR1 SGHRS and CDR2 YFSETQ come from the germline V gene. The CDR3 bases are TGCGCCAGCAGCGTGACAGCCTCCTACAATGAGCAGTTCTTC. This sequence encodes CASSVTASYNEQFF.

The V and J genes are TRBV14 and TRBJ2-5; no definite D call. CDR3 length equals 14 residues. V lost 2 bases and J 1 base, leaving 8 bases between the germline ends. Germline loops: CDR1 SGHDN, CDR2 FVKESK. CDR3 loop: CASSQRRRQETQYF. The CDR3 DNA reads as TGTGCCAGCAGCCAACGGCGGCGCCAAGAGACCCAGTACTTC.

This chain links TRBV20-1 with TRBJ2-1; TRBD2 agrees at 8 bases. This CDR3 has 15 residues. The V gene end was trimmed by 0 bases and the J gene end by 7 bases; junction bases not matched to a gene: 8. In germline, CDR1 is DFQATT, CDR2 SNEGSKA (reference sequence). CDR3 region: CSAREGSGVMNEQFF. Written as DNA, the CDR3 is TGCAGTGCTAGAGAGGGTAGCGGGGTCATGAATGAGCAGTTCTTC.

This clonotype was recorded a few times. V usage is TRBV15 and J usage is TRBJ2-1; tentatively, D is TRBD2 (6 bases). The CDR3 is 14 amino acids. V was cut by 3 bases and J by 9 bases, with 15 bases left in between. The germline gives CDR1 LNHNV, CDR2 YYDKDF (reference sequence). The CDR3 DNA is TGTGCCACCAGCAGGGTGGCTAGCGCCGGTGAGCAGTTCTTC. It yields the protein CATSRVASAGEQFF.

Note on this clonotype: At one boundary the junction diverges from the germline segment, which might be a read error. CDR3 amino acids: CASSPRRGDQEAQYF. In nucleotides, the CDR3 is TGTGCCAGCTCACCGAGGAGGGGGGACCAAGAGGCCCAGTACTTC. This chain links TRBV18 with TRBJ2-5, with D possibly called TRBD1 or TRBD2 (6 bases each). The CDR3 consists of 15 residues. Germline V gives CDR1 KGHSH, CDR2 LQKENI.

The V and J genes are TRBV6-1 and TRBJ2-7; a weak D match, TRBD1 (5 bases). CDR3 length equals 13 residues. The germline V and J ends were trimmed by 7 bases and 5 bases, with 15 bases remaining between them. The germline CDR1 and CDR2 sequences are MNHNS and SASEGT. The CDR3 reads CASKWVRVDEQYF. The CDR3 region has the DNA TGTGCCAGCAAATGGGTCAGGGTGGACGAGCAGTACTTC.

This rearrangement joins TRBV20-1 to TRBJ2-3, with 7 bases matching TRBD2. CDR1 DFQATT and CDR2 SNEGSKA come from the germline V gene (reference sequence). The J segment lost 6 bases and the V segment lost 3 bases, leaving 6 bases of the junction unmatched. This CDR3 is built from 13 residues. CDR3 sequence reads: CSARWEGSDTQYF. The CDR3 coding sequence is TGCAGTGCTAGGTGGGAGGGAAGTGATACGCAGTATTTT.

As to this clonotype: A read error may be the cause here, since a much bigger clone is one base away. CDR3 bases: TGCGCCAGCAGCCAAGAGCTGGCGGGAACCTACGAGCAGTACTTC. Encoded protein: CASSQELAGTYEQYF. This chain connects TRBV4-1 to TRBJ2-4; a possible D gene is TRBD2 (6 bases). The J call may be mistaken, given a closer DNA end match to TRBJ2-7. CDR3 size: 15 residues. CDR1 is MGHRA, CDR2 YSYEKL, per germline.

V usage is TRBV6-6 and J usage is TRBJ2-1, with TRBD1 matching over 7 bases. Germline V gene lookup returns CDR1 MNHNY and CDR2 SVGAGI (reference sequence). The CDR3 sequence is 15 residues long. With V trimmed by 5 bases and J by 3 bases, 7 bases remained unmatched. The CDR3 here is CASSAYRGDYNEQFF. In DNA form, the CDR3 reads TGTGCCAGCAGTGCATACAGGGGTGACTACAATGAGCAGTTCTTC.

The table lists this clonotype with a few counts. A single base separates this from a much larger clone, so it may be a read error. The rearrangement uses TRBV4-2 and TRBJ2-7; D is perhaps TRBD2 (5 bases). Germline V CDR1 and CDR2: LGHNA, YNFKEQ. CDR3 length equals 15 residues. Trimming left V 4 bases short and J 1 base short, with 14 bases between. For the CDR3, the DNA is TGTGCCAGCAGCCCCAGTGTCCTAGCATCCTACGAGCAGTACTTC. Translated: CASSPSVLASYEQYF.

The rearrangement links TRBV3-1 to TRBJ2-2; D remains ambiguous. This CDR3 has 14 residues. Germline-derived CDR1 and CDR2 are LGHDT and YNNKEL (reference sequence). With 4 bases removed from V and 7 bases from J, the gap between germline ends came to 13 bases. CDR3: CASSPRPSFGELFF. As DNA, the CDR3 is TGTGCCAGCAGCCCTCGCCCGAGCTTCGGGGAGCTGTTTTTT.

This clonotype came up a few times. The CDR3: CASSSGTLTTDTQYF. The CDR3 DNA sequence: TGTGCCAGCTCATCGGGGACCTTGACCACAGATACGCAGTATTTT. This chain joins TRBV18 and TRBJ2-3; TRBD1 or TRBD2 may be the D gene (5 bases each). Trimming shortened V by 5 bases and J by 2 bases, and 14 bases separated the two germline ends. This CDR3 is 15 amino acids long. Germline assignment: CDR1 KGHSH and CDR2 LQKENI.

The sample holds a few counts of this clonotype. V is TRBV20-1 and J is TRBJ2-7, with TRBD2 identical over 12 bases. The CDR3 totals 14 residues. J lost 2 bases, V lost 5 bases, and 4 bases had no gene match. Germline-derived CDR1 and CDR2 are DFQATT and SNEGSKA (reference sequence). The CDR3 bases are TGCAGTGCTCCTTGGACTAGCGGGACCTACGAGCAGTACTTC. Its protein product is CSAPWTSGTYEQYF.

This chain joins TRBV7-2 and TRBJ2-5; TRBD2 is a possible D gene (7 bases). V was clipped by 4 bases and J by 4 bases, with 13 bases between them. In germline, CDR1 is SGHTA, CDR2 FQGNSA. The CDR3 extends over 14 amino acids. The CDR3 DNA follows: TGTGCCAGCAGCTGGGGGGGGGCCGGAGAGACCCAGTACTTC. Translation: CASSWGGAGETQYF.

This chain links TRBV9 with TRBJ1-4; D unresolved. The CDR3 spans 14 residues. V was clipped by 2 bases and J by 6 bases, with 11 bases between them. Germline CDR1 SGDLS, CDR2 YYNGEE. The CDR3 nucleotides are TGTGCCAGCAGCGTGGACGGGTTAGATGAAAAACTGTTTTTT. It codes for CASSVDGLDEKLFF.